These 21 T cell receptor beta chains were all obtained from the same sample, sequenced in a study of radiation and T cells in renal cell carcinoma. Described time point: blood 2 weeks post-SBRT. Stated treatment: 15 Gy SBRT to primary tumor, nephrectomy 4 weeks later. TCRdb keeps only in-frame clones here, not all; method: immunoSEQ multiplex PCR. There are 60,000 to 65,000 clones in the sample; roughly four fifths occur only once, and 6.8% lies in the top ten. The input for sequencing was blood, taken from a patient whose treatment included radiotherapy and nephrectomy. These TCRs come from a man aged 55 to 70 with renal cell carcinoma.

The chain has TRBV6-5 and TRBJ2-5; D is unresolved. The CDR3 runs to 13 residues. Germline V gene data show CDR1 as MNHEY and CDR2 as SVGAGI. The germline V and J ends were trimmed by 5 bases and 4 bases, with 11 bases remaining between them. The chain's CDR3 is CASSLLGSETQYF. The CDR3 nucleotides read TGTGCCAGCAGTCTCCTAGGATCAGAGACCCAGTACTTC.

The genes are TRBV19 and TRBJ2-2, with D tentatively TRBD1 (5 bases). From germline, CDR1 is LNHDA and CDR2 SQIVND (reference sequence). Trimming shortened V by 5 bases and J by 2 bases, and 9 bases separated the two germline ends. The CDR3 contains 14 residues. The CDR3 DNA sequence: TGTGCCAGTAGTCCGACAGTAAACACCGGGGAGCTGTTTTTT. Amino acids: CASSPTVNTGELFF.

The chain joins TRBV9 to TRBJ1-1, with 9 bases matching TRBD1. Germline CDR1 and CDR2: SGDLS and YYNGEE. The CDR3 runs 15 residues. The trim removed 4 bases at V and 6 bases at J, leaving 10 bases unmatched. The CDR3: CASSSRTGGRAEAFF. CDR3 bases: TGTGCCAGCAGCTCCCGAACAGGGGGCCGAGCTGAAGCTTTCTTT.

The table lists this clone with a few counts. The rearrangement links TRBV7-9 to TRBJ2-5, with 15 bases lining up with TRBD2. The germline V gene encodes CDR1 SEHNR and CDR2 FQNEAQ (reference sequence). This CDR3 is built from 18 residues. The V and J ends lost 3 bases and 6 bases, in that order; junction bases with no gene match: 11. CDR3 DNA: TGTGCCAGCAGCTTTGCCGGACTAGCGGGAGGGCCCGTGAAGACCCAGTACTTC. It is translated as CASSFAGLAGGPVKTQYF.

This clone was found once. J is TRBJ2-7 and V is TRBV2; 9 bases are a match to TRBD2. Germline assignment: CDR1 SNHLY and CDR2 FYNNEI. The CDR3 consists of 15 residues. V gave up 1 base and J gave up 2 bases; unmatched junction bases: 3. The CDR3 is CASSEEAGGTYEQYF. Here the CDR3 DNA reads TGTGCCAGCAGTGAAGAGGCGGGGGGGACCTACGAGCAGTACTTC.

This chain links TRBV11-3 with TRBJ2-3, with D possibly TRBD1 on 6 matching bases. V gave up 2 bases and J gave up 0 bases, with 15 bases separating them. The germline V gene encodes CDR1 SGHNT and CDR2 YENEEA. The CDR3 totals 17 residues. CDR3 in amino acids: CASSLNTGMTSTDTQYF. CDR3 DNA: TGTGCCAGCAGCTTAAACACAGGGATGACTAGCACAGATACGCAGTATTTT. The complete variable domain, with remaining parts taken from reference TRBV11-3 and TRBJ2-3, reads EAGVVQSPRYKIIEKKQPVAFWCNPISGHNTLYWYLQNLGQGPELLIRYENEEAVDDSQLPKDRFSAERLKGVDSTLKIQPAELGDSAVYLCASSLNTGMTSTDTQYFGPGTRLTVL.

This chain joins TRBV7-2 and TRBJ2-2, with 7 bases identical to TRBD2. This CDR3 contains 14 residues. V lost 8 bases to trimming and J lost 0 bases; unmatched junction nucleotides: 3. Germline lookup yields CDR1 SGHTA and CDR2 FQGNSA. The CDR3 loop is CASGGTTNTGELFF. CDR3 bases: TGTGCCAGCGGCGGGACTACGAACACCGGGGAGCTGTTTTTT. Filled out from reference TRBV7-2 and TRBJ2-2, the complete variable domain reads GAGVSQSPSNKVTEKGKDVELRCDPISGHTALYWYRQSLGQGLEFLIYFQGNSAPDKSGLPSDRFSAERTGGSVSTLTIQRTQQEDSAVYLCASGGTTNTGELFFGEGSRLTVL.

CDR3 region: CASIGGELFF. Written as DNA, the CDR3 is TGTGCCAGCATAGGCGGGGAGCTGTTTTTT. The chain has TRBV6-4 and TRBJ2-2; no definite D call. CDR3 size: 10 residues. Trimming removed 7 bases at V and 7 bases at J, with 4 bases between. Germline CDR1 reads MRHNA; CDR2 reads SNTAGT.

V is TRBV19 and J is TRBJ1-5, with 10 bases that match TRBD1. CDR3 size: 17 residues. CDR1 and CDR2 from the germline V gene are LNHDA and SQIVND (reference sequence). V shed 5 bases and J 1 base; nucleotides not matched to a gene: 8. CDR3 sequence (DNA): TGTGCCAGTAGTTATGACAGGGGGCGAACGAGCAATCAGCCCCAGCATTTT. Translating it yields CASSYDRGRTSNQPQHF.

The genes are TRBV30 and TRBJ2-7; 11 nucleotides match TRBD1. Germline V gene lookup returns CDR1 GTSNPN and CDR2 SVGIG (reference sequence). Trimming at V came to 2 bases and at J to 2 bases, leaving 11 bases not matched to a gene. This CDR3 contains 17 residues. Here the CDR3 DNA reads TGTGCCTGGAGTCCCGGGACAGGGGGATTTCTCGCCTACGAGCAGTACGTC. It translates to CAWSPGTGGFLAYEQYV.

The chain recombines TRBV14 with TRBJ2-2, with TRBD2 identical over 12 bases. Germline CDR1 reads SGHDN; CDR2 reads FVKESK. This CDR3 comprises 16 residues. The trim removed 2 bases at V and 4 bases at J, leaving 2 bases unmatched. As DNA, the CDR3 is TGTGCCAGCAGCCAACTAGCGGGGGGGTTCACCGGGGAGCTGTTTTTT. Amino acid sequence: CASSQLAGGFTGELFF. The full variable domain, its missing parts supplied by reference TRBV14 and TRBJ2-2, is EAGVTQFPSHSVIEKGQTVTLRCDPISGHDNLYWYRRVMGKEIKFLLHFVKESKQDESGMPNNRFLAERTGGTYSTLKVQPAELEDSGVYFCASSQLAGGFTGELFFGEGSRLTVL.

J is TRBJ1-1 and V is TRBV9; TRBD1 matches 11 bases. Unmatched junction bases numbered 6, after V lost 3 bases and J lost 2 bases. This CDR3 is 16 amino acids long. Germline CDR1 is SGDLS and CDR2 is YYNGEE. The CDR3 DNA sequence: TGTGCCAGCAGCGGTGGGACAGGGGGGCCAAACACTGAAGCTTTCTTT. Translation: CASSGGTGGPNTEAFF.

In DNA form, the CDR3 reads TGTGCCAGCTCACCACAGATGTCGAACACTGAAGCTTTCTTT. It is translated as CASSPQMSNTEAFF. V and J are TRBV18 and TRBJ1-1; D gene unclear. Trimming shortened V by 1 base and J by 1 base, and 7 bases separated the two germline ends. The CDR3 is made up of 14 amino acids. CDR1 is KGHSH and CDR2 is LQKENI in the germline V gene.

This chain joins TRBV9 and TRBJ2-3; D not certain. V lost 4 bases and J 0 bases, leaving 18 bases between the germline ends. There are 17 residues in the CDR3. Germline CDR1 is SGDLS and CDR2 is YYNGEE. DNA of the CDR3: TGTGCCAGCAGCCTCCGACCTACTATGAGGAGCACAGATACGCAGTATTTT. Its protein is CASSLRPTMRSTDTQYF.

The rearrangement uses TRBV11-2 and TRBJ1-2; D remains ambiguous. The CDR3 runs to 14 residues. In germline, CDR1 is SGHAT, CDR2 FQNNGV. The V end was cut by 7 bases, the J end by 2 bases, with 14 bases between. CDR3 nucleotide sequence: TGTGCCAGCAAAACCCCCGGACGCAACTATGGCTACACCTTC. It translates to CASKTPGRNYGYTF.

V gene TRBV9 combines with J gene TRBJ2-5; 10 nucleotides line up with TRBD2. The V segment lost 0 bases and the J segment 4 bases; nucleotides outside the gene matches: 6. There are 16 residues in the CDR3. CDR1 and CDR2 from the germline V gene are SGDLS and YYNGEE. CDR3 sequence reads: CASSVEAGGLGETQYF. The DNA for the CDR3 is TGTGCCAGCAGCGTAGAAGCGGGGGGGCTGGGAGAGACCCAGTACTTC.

The chain carries TRBV6-1 and TRBJ2-7; TRBD2 matches at 8 bases. After removal of 0 bases from V and 2 bases from J, the junction contained 3 bases not matched to a gene. The CDR3 sequence is 15 residues long. Germline assignment: CDR1 MNHNS and CDR2 SASEGT. The CDR3 DNA sequence: TGTGCCAGCAGTGAAGCGCAAGCGGGGGCCTACGAGCAGTACGTC. Protein sequence: CASSEAQAGAYEQYV.

This clone was recorded once. The chain joins TRBV9 to TRBJ2-5, with D unresolved. This CDR3 is built from 12 residues. Per germline, CDR1 SGDLS and CDR2 YYNGEE. V lost 0 bases, J lost 2 bases, and 2 bases lay in between. The CDR3 loop is CASSVAQETQYF. As DNA, the CDR3 is TGTGCCAGCAGCGTAGCTCAAGAGACCCAGTACTTC.

The CDR3 protein is CASSEVGQGTDTQYF. CDR3 coding DNA: TGCGCCAGCAGTGAGGTTGGACAGGGCACAGATACGCAGTATTTT. The chain links TRBV10-1 to TRBJ2-3; 7 bases match TRBD1. Germline V lookup: CDR1 WNHNN, CDR2 SYGVQD (reference sequence). The CDR3 totals 15 residues. V shed 2 bases and J 1 base; nucleotides not matched to a gene: 3.

This clone was picked up a small number of times. One end of the junction does not line up with germline, which may come from a read error. The chain uses TRBV5-6 and TRBJ1-1; D remains ambiguous. Germline V gives CDR1 SGHDT, CDR2 YYEEEE. The CDR3 length is 14 residues. The chain's CDR3 is CASNLRRQNTEAFF. Written as DNA, the CDR3 is TGTGCCAGCAACTTGAGGAGACAGAACACTGAAGCTTTCTTT.

The V call is TRBV7-9, the J call TRBJ1-5; no firm D call. The germline gives CDR1 SEHNR, CDR2 FQNEAQ (reference sequence). V lost 1 base to trimming and J lost 3 bases, with 10 bases between them. The CDR3 covers 15 residues. The CDR3 here is CASSLEAEANQPQHF. CDR3 bases: TGTGCCAGCAGCTTAGAGGCAGAGGCCAATCAGCCCCAGCATTTT.